A selection of T cell receptor beta chains follows, all from one sample in a study of T cells in Graves' hyperthyroidism and ophthalmopathy. TCRdb re-analysed the multiplex PCR reads in MiXCR, keeping a single row per CDR3 protein. This table has fewer than 750,000 distinct CDR3 sequences, over 12% appearing once. The sample was blood. Every receptor here comes from a woman between 40 and 55 years old with Graves' ophthalmopathy. CDR3s include the opening cysteine and the closing phenylalanine or tryptophan. A D gene is named only where the DNA matches it firmly. Size is omitted from some rows. Given values are once, few, many or a class for expanded clones.

V,size,J,D,DNA,CDR3
TRBV3-1,few,TRBJ1-5,TRBD1,TGTGCCAGCAGCCAAGGGACAGGGGGCGTTCAGCCCCAGCATTTT,CASSQGTGGVQPQHF
TRBV12-3/TRBV12-4,many,TRBJ1-1,TRBD1,TGTGCCAGCAGTCCAGGACAGGCACGCCTTCCTGAAGCTTTCTTT,CASSPGQARLPEAFF
TRBV12-3/TRBV12-4,many,TRBJ2-7,TRBD1,TGTGCCAGCAGTTCAAGACAGGGGGCTCAGGAGCAGTACTTC,CASSSRQGAQEQYF
TRBV6-2/TRBV6-3,many,TRBJ2-2,NA,TGTGCCGCCAGACAGATAAACACCGGGGAGCTGTTTTTT,CAARQINTGELFF
TRBV6-5,few,TRBJ1-3,NA,TGTGCCAGCAGTTATATACAGGGAAATAGAAACACCATATATTTT,CASSYIQGNRNTIYF
TRBV2,many,TRBJ2-5,NA,TGTGCCAGCCGTGTTCGGCCGGAAATGGACCAGTACTTC,CASRVRPEMDQYF
TRBV6-1,few,TRBJ2-5,NA,TGTGCCAGCAGTCCGTTCGAGTACCAAGAGACCCAGTACTTC,CASSPFEYQETQYF
TRBV6-1,many,TRBJ1-2,NA,TGTGCCAGCAACTTGGCCGCCCCAGGATATGGCTACACCTTC,CASNLAAPGYGYTF
TRBV6-1,many,TRBJ2-2,NA,TGTGCCATATTGGACACCGGGGAGCTGTTTTTT,CAILDTGELFF
TRBV11-2,many,TRBJ2-7,NA,TGTGCCAGCAGCGCCGGACAGACTAACGAGCAGTACTTC,CASSAGQTNEQYF
TRBV19,NA,TRBJ2-5,NA,TGTGCCAGTAGTATAGATACAGTTACCCAGTACTTC,CASSIDTVTQYF
TRBV7-6,many,TRBJ2-7,NA,TGTGCCAGCAGCTTAAGGGACGGCCTATCAGGGGGGAGAGTCTACGAGCAGTACTTC,CASSLRDGLSGGRVYEQYF
TRBV30,few,TRBJ2-5,NA,TGTGCCTGGACGCGGTTCGGCCAGCAAGAGACCCAGTACTTC,CAWTRFGQQETQYF
TRBV6-4,NA,TRBJ2-2,NA,TGTGCCAGCAGTCCTGGGGAACTCGGCACCGGGGAGCTGTTTTTT,CASSPGELGTGELFF
TRBV2,few,TRBJ2-4,NA,TGTGCCAGCAGTGAAGGACAGGACCGGGGCATTCAGTACTTC,CASSEGQDRGIQYF
TRBV7-9,many,TRBJ1-1,NA,TGTGCCAGCAGCCGCCAGGGCCTAAAGGAAGCTTTCTTT,CASSRQGLKEAFF
TRBV6-4,many,TRBJ2-2,TRBD2,TGTGCCTCAAAGGGGACTAGCGGGGGCACCGGGGAGCTGTTTTTT,CASKGTSGGTGELFF
TRBV7-9,NA,TRBJ1-1,TRBD1,TGTGCCAGCAGCAAGACAGGGGGCCCCGGGGAAGCTTTCTTT,CASSKTGGPGEAFF
TRBV20-1,few,TRBJ1-1,NA,TGCAGTGCTAGAGATCAAACCCCTCCACCCCCGAACACTGAAGCTTTCTTT,CSARDQTPPPPNTEAFF
TRBV14,many,TRBJ1-1,NA,TGTGCCAGCAGCCAAGGCAGTCCGAACACTGAAGCTTTCTTT,CASSQGSPNTEAFF
TRBV19,many,TRBJ2-5,NA,TGTGCCACATCCCCGAGGGGACTTCGCGGCGGTATGGGGACCCAGTACTTC,CATSPRGLRGGMGTQYF
TRBV6-5,many,TRBJ2-5,TRBD1,TGTGCCAGCAGTTACCCAGGGACAGGGGGCTTAGAGACCCAGTACTTC,CASSYPGTGGLETQYF
TRBV6-1,many,TRBJ2-2,TRBD1,TGTGCCAGCAGATGGACAGGGGAGGGGGAGCTGTTTTTT,CASRWTGEGELFF
TRBV7-8,many,TRBJ1-1,NA,TGTGCCAGCAGCTTAGGGGAGAATCAGCGGAAAACTGAAGCTTTCTTT,CASSLGENQRKTEAFF
TRBV6-5,many,TRBJ2-4,NA,TGTGCCAGCAGTTACTCGCAAGGGGACATTCAGTACTTC,CASSYSQGDIQYF